Included here is one TCR beta chain sequence, with context. Its specificity is unknown. The data belong to a study of regulatory T cells in long-lasting Graves disease. Germline-derived CDR1 and CDR2 are SGHRS and YFSETQ. The CDR3 is 13 residues long. V dropped 2 bases and J dropped 2 bases, with 8 bases sitting between them. Arm-PCR with iRepertoire HTBI primers amplified the CDR3 regions for these TCR beta libraries. TCRdb reanalysed the multiplex PCR reads using MiXCR and keeps one entry per CDR3 protein. Of hundreds of thousands of distinct CDR3 sequences in the sample, roughly 20% were seen once. Time point: persistent/refractory GD, antithyroid drugs over 5 years with positive TRAb. The TCR library was prepared using RNA isolated from PBMCs. By American Thyroid Association guidelines, Graves' disease was diagnosed in the cohort. Study results and caveats: Exclusively peripheral blood, rather than thyroid tissue, was studied. There was favoring of TRBV28, TRBJ1-2 and TRBJ2-5 in persistent disease.

The genes are TRBV5-1 and TRBJ2-7, with a tentative D call TRBD1 (5 bases). The starting material was peripheral blood mononuclear cells (PBMCs), obtained when the disease was refractory, from a patient treated with antithyroid drugs. The receptor was derived from a female donor with Graves disease. The CDR3 reads CASSFDSTYEQYF. The CDR3, as DNA: TGCGCCAGCAGCTTCGACAGCACCTACGAGCAGTACTTC.